The 17 T cell receptor beta chains below come from one sample, sequenced in a study of shared clonotypes between healthy human individuals. Naivety among CD8 cells was defined by CD45RO negativity and positive CCR7 selection, thereby excluding terminally differentiated effector memory CD45RA+ cells. Using immunoSEQ multiplex PCR, the repertoire was profiled, and TCRdb retains in-frame clones only, with some absent. The data show 2 million or so clones, approximately 95% seen once. The sequencing input was naive CD8+ T cells sorted from blood. The receptor source for this set is a man younger than 35 in good health.

Points on this clone: Different DNA sequences within this sample yield the same CDR3. The chain uses TRBV7-9 and TRBJ2-7; D is perhaps TRBD1 (5 bases). The length of the CDR3 is 13 residues. Germline V gene lookup returns CDR1 SEHNR and CDR2 FQNEAQ (reference sequence). The V end was cut by 5 bases, the J end by 2 bases, with 10 bases between. CDR3 sequence reads: CASSPQGTYEQYF. The CDR3 bases are TGTGCCAGCAGCCCCCAGGGTACCTACGAGCAGTACTTC.

V gene TRBV11-2 combines with J gene TRBJ1-1; D ambiguous. This CDR3 spans 15 amino acids. V was trimmed by 2 bases and J by 4 bases, leaving 14 bases between them. CDR1 and CDR2 (germline): SGHAT, FQNNGV. The CDR3 region has the DNA TGTGCCAGCAGCTTAAGGTCATGGGTAATCACTGAAGCTTTCTTT. It codes for CASSLRSWVITEAFF.

The CDR3 region is CASSEAPLAGGLETQYF. The CDR3 DNA is TGTGCCAGCAGTGAAGCCCCACTAGCGGGAGGGCTAGAGACCCAGTACTTC. The gene calls are TRBV2 and TRBJ2-5; 13 bases agree with TRBD2. Germline V gene sequence: CDR1 SNHLY, CDR2 FYNNEI. V dropped 0 bases and J dropped 4; count of bases not matched to a gene: 5. This CDR3 comprises 17 residues.

Note on this clone: Other DNA variants within this sample encode the same CDR3. The chain employs TRBV4-1 and TRBJ2-7, with a possible D match to TRBD1 (5 bases). The germline V gene has CDR1 MGHRA and CDR2 YSYEKL. With 1 base removed from V and 3 bases from J, the gap between germline ends came to 7 bases. CDR3 length equals 13 residues. The CDR3 region is CASSQGRDYEQYF. The CDR3 coding sequence is TGCGCCAGCAGCCAAGGCAGGGACTACGAGCAGTACTTC.

V is TRBV6-6 and J is TRBJ2-7; a possible D gene is TRBD1 (6 bases). The V end was cut by 2 bases, the J end by 5 bases, with 16 bases between. The germline V gene encodes CDR1 MNHNY and CDR2 SVGAGI (reference sequence). The CDR3 runs to 15 residues. The CDR3 region has the DNA TGTGCCAGCAGTTACAGGGACCGCCAGGGGAACGAGCAGTACTTC. It encodes CASSYRDRQGNEQYF.

For this clone: The same CDR3 arises from other DNA sequences in this sample as well. The gene calls are TRBV7-2 and TRBJ2-7; 11 bases fit TRBD1. Losses at the gene ends were 5 bases for V and 4 bases for J; bases not matched to a gene: 4. The germline gives CDR1 SGHTA, CDR2 FQGNSA. CDR3 length: 14 amino acids. The CDR3 spells CASSPGTGGYEQYF. The CDR3 nucleotides are TGTGCCAGCAGCCCTGGGACAGGGGGATACGAGCAGTACTTC.

The chain is built from TRBV13 and TRBJ2-1; the match to TRBD2 covers 11 bases. The CDR3 totals 15 residues. Germline loops: CDR1 PRHDT, CDR2 FYEKMQ (reference sequence). With V trimmed by 6 bases and J by 2 bases, 3 bases remained unmatched. CDR3 nucleotides: TGTGCCAGCAGACGGGGACTAGCGGCCTACAATGAGCAGTTCTTC. It is translated as CASRRGLAAYNEQFF.

This chain joins TRBV27 and TRBJ2-7, with D uncertain. V shed 6 bases and J shed 2 bases, with 14 bases lying between them. CDR1 is MNHEY and CDR2 is SMNVEV in the germline V gene (reference sequence). The CDR3 contains 14 residues. CDR3 sequence (DNA): TGTGCCAGCAGCTTCGAGGCCTCCGCCTACGAGCAGTACTTC. It translates to CASSFEASAYEQYF.

The chain couples TRBV19 to TRBJ1-1, with 8 bases that match TRBD1. The CDR3 runs 15 residues. The germline V gene has CDR1 LNHDA and CDR2 SQIVND (reference sequence). J gave up 3 bases and V 4 bases, and 7 bases lay outside the gene matches. CDR3: CASSTDREGDTEAFF. The CDR3 region has the DNA TGTGCCAGTAGTACGGACAGGGAGGGAGACACTGAAGCTTTCTTT.

This clone occurred once. This chain connects TRBV5-1 to TRBJ2-7, with TRBD2 matching 10 bases. Germline CDR1 reads SGHRS; CDR2 reads YFSETQ. The length of the CDR3 is 15 residues. The V gene end was trimmed by 2 bases and the J gene end by 3 bases; junction bases not matched to a gene: 5. The CDR3 loop reads CASSFPLAGSYEQYF. The CDR3 nucleotides read TGCGCCAGCAGCTTCCCACTAGCGGGAAGCTACGAGCAGTACTTC.

The V and J genes are TRBV2 and TRBJ1-5; weak D call: TRBD1 (5 bases). CDR3 length: 15 amino acids. Trimming took off 1 base at V and 2 bases at J, with 9 bases between the two ends. Germline V gives CDR1 SNHLY, CDR2 FYNNEI. CDR3 DNA sequence: TGTGCCAGCAGTGAAGGACAGTTCGGCAATCAGCCCCAGCATTTT. Amino acids: CASSEGQFGNQPQHF.

The chain links TRBV19 to TRBJ1-1; 7 positions agree with TRBD1. The CDR3 contains 14 residues. Germline V gene lookup returns CDR1 LNHDA and CDR2 SQIVND (reference sequence). Unmatched junction bases numbered 10, after V lost 8 bases and J lost 4 bases. The CDR3 region is CASETGSGATEAFF. CDR3 DNA: TGTGCCAGTGAGACAGGGAGTGGGGCCACTGAAGCTTTCTTT.

J is TRBJ2-7 and V is TRBV18; D ambiguous. Germline CDR1 is KGHSH and CDR2 is LQKENI. CDR3 length: 14 amino acids. Trimming shortened V by 4 bases and J by 0 bases, and 10 bases separated the two germline ends. CDR3 nucleotide sequence: TGTGCCAGCTCACGGTCACGGAGCTCCTACGAGCAGTACTTC. The encoded protein is CASSRSRSSYEQYF.

A word on this clone: The same CDR3 also results from other DNA sequences found in this sample. This rearrangement joins TRBV4-3 to TRBJ2-7; D gene uncertain. The germline CDR1 and CDR2 sequences are LGHNA and YSLEER. This CDR3 has 14 residues. V lost 0 bases, J lost 7 bases, and 13 bases lay in between. In nucleotides, the CDR3 is TGCGCCAGCAGCCAAGATCCGCAAGGTGGGGAGCAGTACTTC. This codes for CASSQDPQGGEQYF.

This chain links TRBV5-4 with TRBJ1-4, with D hard to call. This CDR3 comprises 13 residues. V dropped 4 bases and J dropped 8 bases, with 12 bases sitting between them. Germline CDR1 reads SGHNT; CDR2 reads YYREEE (reference sequence). CDR3 protein: CASSQRGGEKLFF. The DNA for the CDR3 is TGTGCCAGCAGCCAACGGGGTGGGGAAAAACTGTTTTTT. The complete variable domain, with remaining parts taken from reference TRBV5-4 and TRBJ1-4, reads ETGVTQSPTHLIKTRGQQVTLRCSSQSGHNTVSWYQQALGQGPQFIFQYYREEENGRGNFPPRFSGLQFPNYSSELNVNALELDDSALYLCASSQRGGEKLFFGSGTQLSVL.

V gene TRBV10-3 combines with J gene TRBJ2-1; D might be TRBD2 (5 bases). With 11 bases removed from V and 6 bases from J, the gap between germline ends came to 17 bases. Germline V CDR1 and CDR2: ENHRY, SYGVKD. The CDR3 spans 13 residues. CDR3 protein: CAVTRENTNEQFF. The CDR3 DNA follows: TGTGCCGTCACCCGGGAAAATACCAATGAGCAGTTCTTC.

In regard to this clone: The sample carries other DNA sequences with the same CDR3. The chain couples TRBV7-9 to TRBJ2-7; D is unresolved. CDR3 length equals 12 residues. Germline CDR1 SEHNR, CDR2 FQNEAQ (reference sequence). The V and J ends lost 5 bases and 3 bases respectively, with 8 bases between them. CDR3 sequence reads: CASSVQGYEQYF. The DNA for the CDR3 is TGTGCCAGCAGCGTACAAGGCTACGAGCAGTACTTC.